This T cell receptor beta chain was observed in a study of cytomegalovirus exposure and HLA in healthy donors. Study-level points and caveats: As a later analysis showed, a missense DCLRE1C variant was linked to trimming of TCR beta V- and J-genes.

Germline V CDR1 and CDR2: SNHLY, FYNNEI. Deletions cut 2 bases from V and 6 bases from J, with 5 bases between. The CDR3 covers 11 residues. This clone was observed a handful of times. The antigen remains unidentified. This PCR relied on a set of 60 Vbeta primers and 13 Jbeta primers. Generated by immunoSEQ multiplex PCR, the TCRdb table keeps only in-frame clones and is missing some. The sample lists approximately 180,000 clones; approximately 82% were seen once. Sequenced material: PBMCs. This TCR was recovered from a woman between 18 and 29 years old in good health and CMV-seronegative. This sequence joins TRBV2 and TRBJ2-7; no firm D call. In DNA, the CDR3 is TGTGCCAGCAGTGAAAATATCGAGCAGTACTTC. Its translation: CASSENIEQYF.